This entry lists 20 T cell receptor beta chains sequenced from one sample in a study of vaccination and CD4 T cells after COVID-19. The assay that was used to sequence DNA from cultured CD4+ T cells was the Oncomine TCR Beta short-read assay. TCRdb analysed the PCR reads with MiXCR anew, one entry per CDR3 protein. The data contain about 10,000 distinct CDR3 sequences, about 34% of them singletons. No cognate antigen is known for these TCRs. The treatment here: roughly ten-day PBMC culture with coronavirus spike peptide pools or control peptides (ViraFEST assay). Researchers collected the unexposed donor's CD4+ T cells before the COVID-19 pandemic (2011-2018). What was sequenced was CD4+ T cells from blood, cultured in vitro. Every receptor here comes from a human donor in good health.

The chain links TRBV20-1 to TRBJ2-1; unclear D gene. The CDR3 covers 10 residues. Per germline, CDR1 DFQATT and CDR2 SNEGSKA (reference sequence). The V gene lost 3 bases and the J gene lost 5 bases, with 2 bases spanning the gap. The CDR3 sequence: CSARHNEQFF. The CDR3 DNA sequence: TGCAGTGCTAGGCACAATGAGCAGTTCTTC.

The table lists this clonotype with a few counts. This chain joins TRBV27 and TRBJ2-7; D is perhaps TRBD1 (6 bases). The CDR3 is 14 residues long. Trimming cost V 4 bases and J 3 bases, with 13 bases left between them. The germline V gene has CDR1 MNHEY and CDR2 SMNVEV (reference sequence). CDR3 loop: CASSWGQGNYEQYF. The DNA of the CDR3 is TGTGCCAGCAGTTGGGGGCAGGGCAACTACGAGCAGTACTTC.

This chain connects TRBV12-3 or TRBV12-4 to TRBJ2-7, with 9 bases fitting TRBD1. CDR3 length: 13 amino acids. V dropped 7 bases and J dropped 6; count of bases not matched to a gene: 7. The CDR3 region is CASKPGQGPEQYF. CDR3 coding DNA: TGTGCCAGCAAGCCGGGACAGGGTCCCGAGCAGTACTTC.

The V gene is TRBV6-1, the J gene TRBJ2-3; 10 bases match TRBD2. The V segment lost 6 bases and the J segment 2 bases; nucleotides outside the gene matches: 11. This CDR3 spans 17 amino acids. From germline, CDR1 is MNHNS and CDR2 SASEGT. For the CDR3, the DNA is TGTGCCAGCAGGGGCAATAGCGGGGGGACCGACACAGATACGCAGTATTTT. Amino acid sequence: CASRGNSGGTDTDTQYF.

This clonotype is deemed medium-sized. The chain is built from TRBV27 and TRBJ1-2, with 9 bases matching TRBD1. Germline loops: CDR1 MNHEY, CDR2 SMNVEV (reference sequence). The V segment lost 4 bases and the J segment 2 bases; nucleotides outside the gene matches: 5. CDR3 size: 15 residues. DNA of the CDR3: TGTGCCAGCAGTTCCGGGACAGGGCACAACTATGGCTACACCTTC. Its translation is CASSSGTGHNYGYTF.

This clonotype was observed a few times. This sequence joins TRBV7-3 and TRBJ2-2, with 16 nucleotides matching TRBD2. The germline gives CDR1 SGHTA, CDR2 FQGTGA. V gave up 5 bases and J gave up 3 bases; unmatched junction bases: 6. The CDR3 extends over 18 amino acids. Here the CDR3 DNA reads TGTGCCAGCAGCAGTCCCGGGACTAGCGGGGGGGACACCGGGGAGCTGTTTTTT. The encoded protein is CASSSPGTSGGDTGELFF.

This clonotype was recorded only once. V is TRBV19 and J is TRBJ2-1, with D unclear. The germline CDR1 and CDR2 sequences are LNHDA and SQIVND (reference sequence). This CDR3 is 13 amino acids long. Trimming stripped 6 bases from V and 8 bases from J, with 14 bases between. Here the CDR3 reads CASSPSSGDEQFF. CDR3 DNA sequence: TGTGCCAGTAGCCCATCGTCAGGAGATGAGCAGTTCTTC.

Sample share makes this clonotype medium-sized (0.01 to 0.1%). The CDR3 is CSARDHRKNIQYF. The CDR3 nucleotides are TGCAGTGCTAGAGATCACCGGAAAAACATTCAGTACTTC. The chain employs TRBV20-1 and TRBJ2-4; no clear D. V was pared by 0 bases and J by 4 bases, with 7 bases between. The CDR3 contains 13 residues. The germline gives CDR1 DFQATT, CDR2 SNEGSKA (reference sequence).

The chain recombines TRBV27 with TRBJ2-2, with D possibly matching TRBD2 (6 bases). The germline V gene encodes CDR1 MNHEY and CDR2 SMNVEV (reference sequence). V dropped 5 bases and J dropped 7 bases, with 23 bases sitting between them. This CDR3 spans 17 amino acids. The CDR3: CASSPGFTSRGDGELFF. Here the CDR3 DNA reads TGTGCCAGCAGTCCCGGTTTCACTAGCCGGGGAGACGGGGAGCTGTTTTTT.

CDR3 protein: CSARVRDRTTYEQYF. The CDR3 DNA sequence: TGCAGTGCTAGGGTAAGGGACAGGACGACCTACGAGCAGTACTTC. The rearrangement links TRBV20-1 to TRBJ2-7, with 8 nucleotides matching TRBD1. The V gene end was trimmed by 3 bases and the J gene end by 2 bases; junction bases not matched to a gene: 9. CDR1 DFQATT and CDR2 SNEGSKA come from the germline V gene (reference sequence). The CDR3 spans 15 residues.

This clonotype was observed a few times. The rearrangement uses TRBV6-4 and TRBJ2-3; the match to TRBD2 covers 8 bases. Germline V gives CDR1 MRHNA, CDR2 SNTAGT. The V segment lost 6 bases and the J segment 2 bases; nucleotides outside the gene matches: 1. The CDR3 spans 13 residues. The CDR3 nucleotides are TGTGCCAGCAGCGGGGGGGCCACAGATACGCAGTATTTT. Its translation is CASSGGATDTQYF.

Sample share makes this clonotype medium-sized. The rearrangement uses TRBV7-8 and TRBJ2-3; D ambiguous. The V end was cut by 4 bases, the J end by 4 bases, with 9 bases between. Germline values: CDR1 SGHVS, CDR2 FQNEAQ. This CDR3 region has 13 residues. In DNA, the CDR3 is TGTGCCAGCAGCTCGGTGCAAGCAGATACGCAGTATTTT. Amino acids: CASSSVQADTQYF.

This clonotype has a handful of counts. The rearrangement uses TRBV7-3 and TRBJ2-2, with D unclear. The CDR3 is 15 residues long. Germline-derived CDR1 and CDR2 are SGHTA and FQGTGA. With 4 bases removed from V and 5 bases from J, the gap between germline ends came to 14 bases. In DNA, the CDR3 is TGTGCCAGCAGCTCCACGACTCCACCGACCGGGGAGCTGTTTTTT. It translates to CASSSTTPPTGELFF. The variable domain in full, with the rest retrieved from reference TRBV7-3 and TRBJ2-2, is GAGVSQTPSNKVTEKGKYVELRCDPISGHTALYWYRQSLGQGPEFLIYFQGTGAADDSGLPNDRFFAVRPEGSVSTLKIQRTERGDSAVYLCASSSTTPPTGELFFGEGSRLTVL.

This chain joins TRBV19 and TRBJ2-5; TRBD1 matches 8 bases. The germline gives CDR1 LNHDA, CDR2 SQIVND (reference sequence). J lost 4 bases, V lost 5 bases, and 6 bases had no gene match. This CDR3 contains 14 residues. The CDR3 region is CASSLGTGRETQYF. The CDR3 nucleotides are TGTGCCAGTAGTCTCGGGACAGGACGAGAGACCCAGTACTTC.

V usage is TRBV5-1 and J usage is TRBJ1-5, with D perhaps matching TRBD1 (6 bases). CDR1 is SGHRS, CDR2 YFSETQ, per germline. This CDR3 has 12 amino acids. As DNA, the CDR3 is TGCGCTTTCAGGGGTCGCCATCAGCCCCAGCATTTT. It encodes CAFRGRHQPQHF.

This chain joins TRBV30 and TRBJ1-2, with D hard to call. CDR3 size: 14 residues. Trimming removed 5 bases at V and 2 bases at J, with 15 bases between. Germline CDR1 is GTSNPN and CDR2 is SVGIG (reference sequence). Here the CDR3 DNA reads TGTGCCTGGTCGGCCATTACGGGAAACTATGGCTACACCTTC. This encodes CAWSAITGNYGYTF.

This clonotype is medium-sized in the sample. The rearrangement uses TRBV7-2 and TRBJ2-5, with D uncertain. Trimming removed 1 base at V and 4 bases at J, with 10 bases between. Germline lookup yields CDR1 SGHTA and CDR2 FQGNSA. The CDR3 extends over 14 amino acids. CDR3 sequence: CASSLVGQLETQYF. Written as DNA, the CDR3 is TGTGCCAGCAGCTTAGTAGGGCAGTTAGAGACCCAGTACTTC.

This clonotype was seen more than once but under ten times. The rearrangement joins TRBV6-1 to TRBJ1-5, with 12 bases lining up with TRBD1. Germline V lookup: CDR1 MNHNS, CDR2 SASEGT. The CDR3 totals 17 residues. With 5 bases clipped from V and 6 bases from J, the junction kept 11 bases outside the gene matches. The CDR3 loop is CASSPGTGGWMSQPQHF. The CDR3 DNA reads TGTGCCAGCAGTCCCGGGACAGGGGGCTGGATGAGTCAGCCCCAGCATTTT.

V usage is TRBV7-9 and J usage is TRBJ1-6, with a tentative D call TRBD1 (6 bases). Germline V gene sequence: CDR1 SEHNR, CDR2 FQNEAQ (reference sequence). V dropped 4 bases and J dropped 0 bases, with 7 bases sitting between them. The CDR3 covers 15 residues. The CDR3: CASSSGVSYNSPLHF. CDR3 bases: TGTGCCAGCAGCTCAGGGGTCTCCTATAATTCACCCCTCCACTTT.

This clonotype was seen a handful of times. The V call is TRBV2, the J call TRBJ2-7, with 7 bases lining up with TRBD1. V lost 1 base and J lost 4; bases outside the gene matches: 13. The CDR3 is made up of 17 amino acids. CDR1 SNHLY and CDR2 FYNNEI come from the germline V gene. The CDR3 bases are TGTGCCAGCAGTGAAGAAGTGGGTCGACAGGGAAGGTACGAGCAGTACTTC. Its protein is CASSEEVGRQGRYEQYF.